Reported below is one T cell receptor beta chain. What it binds is unknown. Trimming removed 5 bases from V and 5 bases from J; junction bases left unmatched: 11. The CDR3 extends over 15 amino acids. Germline V gives CDR1 SGHTA, CDR2 FQGNSA. TCRdb independently ran MiXCR on the 5' RACE reads; one entry per CDR3 protein. The data contain fewer than 250,000 distinct CDR3 sequences, 7% of them seen just once; the ten biggest clones take up roughly 3.6%. This sample is drawn from a study of identical twins. General study results and limits: Insertions were reduced in abundant cord blood beta clonotypes but not in memory repertoires.

The same specimen was also included in a second study, on yellow fever vaccine responses in identical twins.

The clonotype was recovered from a woman aged 18-35 years in good health. The genes are TRBV7-2 and TRBJ1-1, with 7 bases fitting TRBD1. Sequencing was performed on memory (CD45RO+) T cells sorted from blood. CDR3 sequence (DNA): TGTGCCAGCAGCATCTCGGGGCAGGGGGGTACTGAAGCTTTCTTT. As protein: CASSISGQGGTEAFF.